The clone carrying this TCR beta chain was detected many times. Its antigen is still unknown. CDR3 size: 16 residues. Germline V gene lookup returns CDR1 SGHTA and CDR2 FQGNSA. Trimming stripped 1 base from V and 2 bases from J, with 11 bases between. The sample is drawn from a study of identical twins. Findings and limits, study-wide: Invariant populations such as MAIT and iNKT cells could partly muddle zero-insertion analyses. Donors were not followed over many years; analysis was cross-sectional.

A universal primer site was added by template switching, and unique molecular identifiers were carried by the cDNA. TCRdb recomputed calls from the 5' RACE reads with MiXCR, one row per CDR3 protein. The sample shows 150,000 or so distinct CDR3 sequences, around 3.5% of them seen only once. This sequence was found in a man aged 18 to 30 in good health. The sequencing sample was made of memory T cells sorted from blood. The J gene is TRBJ2-2, the V gene TRBV7-2; D not certain. As DNA, the CDR3 is TGTGCCAGCAGCTTAGAGGCGCGGATAAACACCGGGGAGCTGTTTTTT. Amino acids: CASSLEARINTGELFF.